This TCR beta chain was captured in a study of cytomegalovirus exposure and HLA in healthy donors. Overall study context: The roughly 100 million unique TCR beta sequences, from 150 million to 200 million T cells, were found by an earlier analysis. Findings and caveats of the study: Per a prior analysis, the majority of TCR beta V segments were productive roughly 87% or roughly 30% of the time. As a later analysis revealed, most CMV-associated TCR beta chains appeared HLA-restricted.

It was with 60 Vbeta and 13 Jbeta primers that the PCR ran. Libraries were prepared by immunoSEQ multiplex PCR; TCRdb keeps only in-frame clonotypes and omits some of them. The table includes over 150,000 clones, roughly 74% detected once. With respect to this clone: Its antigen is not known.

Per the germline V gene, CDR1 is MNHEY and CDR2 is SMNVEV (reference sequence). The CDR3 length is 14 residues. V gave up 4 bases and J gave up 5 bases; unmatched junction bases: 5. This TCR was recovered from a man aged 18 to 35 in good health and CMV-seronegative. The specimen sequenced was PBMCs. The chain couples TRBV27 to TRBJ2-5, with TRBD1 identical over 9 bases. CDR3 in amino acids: CASSWTGTGETQYF. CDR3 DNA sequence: TGTGCCAGCAGTTGGACCGGGACAGGGGAGACCCAGTACTTC.